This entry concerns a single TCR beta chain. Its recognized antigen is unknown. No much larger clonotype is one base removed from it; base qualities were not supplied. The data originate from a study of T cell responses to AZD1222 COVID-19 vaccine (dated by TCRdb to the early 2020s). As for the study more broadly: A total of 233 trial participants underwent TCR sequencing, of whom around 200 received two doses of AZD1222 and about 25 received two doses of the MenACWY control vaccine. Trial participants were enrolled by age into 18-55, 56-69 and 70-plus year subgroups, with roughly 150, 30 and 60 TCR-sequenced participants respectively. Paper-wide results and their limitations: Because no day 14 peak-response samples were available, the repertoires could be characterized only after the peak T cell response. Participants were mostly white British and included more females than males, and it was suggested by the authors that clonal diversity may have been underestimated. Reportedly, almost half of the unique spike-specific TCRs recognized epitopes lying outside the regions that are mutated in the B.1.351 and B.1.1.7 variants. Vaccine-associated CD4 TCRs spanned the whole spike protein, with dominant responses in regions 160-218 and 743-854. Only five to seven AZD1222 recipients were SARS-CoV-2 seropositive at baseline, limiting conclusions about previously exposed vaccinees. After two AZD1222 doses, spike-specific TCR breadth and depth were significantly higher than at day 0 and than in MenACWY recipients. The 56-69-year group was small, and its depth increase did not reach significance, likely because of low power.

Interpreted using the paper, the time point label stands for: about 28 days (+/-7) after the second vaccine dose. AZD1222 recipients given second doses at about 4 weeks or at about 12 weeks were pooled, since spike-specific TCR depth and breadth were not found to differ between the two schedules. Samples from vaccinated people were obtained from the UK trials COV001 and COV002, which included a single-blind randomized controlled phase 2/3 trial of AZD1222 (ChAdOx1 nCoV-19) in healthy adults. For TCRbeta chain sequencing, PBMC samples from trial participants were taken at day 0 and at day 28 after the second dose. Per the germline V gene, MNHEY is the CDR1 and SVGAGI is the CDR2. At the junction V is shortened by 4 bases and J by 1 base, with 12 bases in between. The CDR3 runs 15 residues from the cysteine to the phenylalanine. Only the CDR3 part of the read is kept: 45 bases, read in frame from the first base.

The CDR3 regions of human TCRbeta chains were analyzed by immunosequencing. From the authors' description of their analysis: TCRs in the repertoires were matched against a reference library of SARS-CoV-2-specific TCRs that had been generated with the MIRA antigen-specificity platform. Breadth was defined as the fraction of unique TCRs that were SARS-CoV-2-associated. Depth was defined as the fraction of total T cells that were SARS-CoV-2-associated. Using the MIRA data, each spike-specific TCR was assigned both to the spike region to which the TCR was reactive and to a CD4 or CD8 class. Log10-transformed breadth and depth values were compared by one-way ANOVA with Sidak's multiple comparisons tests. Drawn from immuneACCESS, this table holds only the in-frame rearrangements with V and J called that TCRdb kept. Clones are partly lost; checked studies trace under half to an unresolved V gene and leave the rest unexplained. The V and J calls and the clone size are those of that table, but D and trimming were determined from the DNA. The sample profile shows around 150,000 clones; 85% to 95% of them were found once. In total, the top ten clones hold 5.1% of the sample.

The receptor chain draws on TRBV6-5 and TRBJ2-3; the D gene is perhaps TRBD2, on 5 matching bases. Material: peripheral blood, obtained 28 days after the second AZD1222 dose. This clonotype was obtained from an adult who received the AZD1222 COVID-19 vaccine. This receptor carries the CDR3 CASSSAGMGTDTQYF. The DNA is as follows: TGTGCCAGCAGTTCCGCCGGGATGGGCACAGATACGCAGTATTTT.